The text below deals with one T cell receptor (beta chain). Its antigen is not identified. This record comes from a study of cytomegalovirus exposure and HLA in healthy donors. Study results and caveats: According to the study, around 160 TCR beta chains were cytomegalovirus-associated. Despite most TCR sequences being rare, some public TCRs occurred in many donors. Both high specificity and high sensitivity reportedly marked the classifier's diagnosis of cytomegalovirus status.

V was pared by 3 bases and J by 5 bases, with 5 bases of the junction left unmatched. The germline CDR1 and CDR2 sequences are SGHAT and FQNNGV. The CDR3 is made up of 14 amino acids. Method: immunoSEQ multiplex PCR; TCRdb's copy keeps in-frame clones and lacks some. The sample lists more than 85,000 clones, roughly 90% occurring once. The donors were part of the validation cohort of roughly 110 subjects. That cohort was separate from the first cohort, which comprised several hundred subjects. The chain links TRBV11-2 to TRBJ2-7; 9 bases are a match to TRBD1. This clonotype was obtained from a woman under 30 in good health and CMV-seronegative. Sequencing used PBMCs. In DNA form, the CDR3 reads TGTGCCAGCAGCTTCAACAGGGGGCGACACGAGCAGTACTTC. Protein: CASSFNRGRHEQYF.